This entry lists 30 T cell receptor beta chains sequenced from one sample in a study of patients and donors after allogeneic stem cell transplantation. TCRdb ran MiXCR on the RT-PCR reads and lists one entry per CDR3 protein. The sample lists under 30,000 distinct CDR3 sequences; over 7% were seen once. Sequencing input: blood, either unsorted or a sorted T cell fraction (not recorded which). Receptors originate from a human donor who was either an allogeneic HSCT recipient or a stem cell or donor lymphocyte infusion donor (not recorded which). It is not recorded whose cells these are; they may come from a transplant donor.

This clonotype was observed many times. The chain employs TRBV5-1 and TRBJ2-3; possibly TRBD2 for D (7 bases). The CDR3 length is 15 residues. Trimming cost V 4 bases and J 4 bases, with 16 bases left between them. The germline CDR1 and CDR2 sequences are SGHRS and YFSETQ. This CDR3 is CASSLGGGAPDTQYF. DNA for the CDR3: TGCGCCAGCAGCCTCGGTGGGGGGGCCCCAGATACGCAGTATTTT. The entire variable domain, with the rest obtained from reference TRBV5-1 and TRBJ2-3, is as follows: KAGVTQTPRYLIKTRGQQVTLSCSPISGHRSVSWYQQTPGQGLQFLFEYFSETQRNKGNFPGRFSGRQFSNSRSEMNVSTLELGDSALYLCASSLGGGAPDTQYFGPGTRLTVL.

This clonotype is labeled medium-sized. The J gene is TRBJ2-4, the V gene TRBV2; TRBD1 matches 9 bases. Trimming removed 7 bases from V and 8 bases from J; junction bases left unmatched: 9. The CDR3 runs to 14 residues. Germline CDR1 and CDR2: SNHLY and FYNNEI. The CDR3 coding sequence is TGTGCCAGCAAGAGCGACAGGGGGTCAGACATTCAGTACTTC. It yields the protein CASKSDRGSDIQYF.

The CDR3 is CASSKRTGFHEQYF. CDR3 in DNA: TGTGCCAGCAGCAAACGGACAGGGTTCCACGAGCAGTACTTC. The V gene is TRBV21-1, the J gene TRBJ2-7; no DNA check was done on the table's D call, TRBD1. TRBV21-1 is annotated as a pseudogene. This CDR3 has 14 residues.

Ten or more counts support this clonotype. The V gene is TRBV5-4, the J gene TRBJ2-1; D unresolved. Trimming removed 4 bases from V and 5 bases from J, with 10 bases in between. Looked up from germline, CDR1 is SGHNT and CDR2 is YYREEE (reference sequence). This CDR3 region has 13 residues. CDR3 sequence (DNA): TGTGCCAGCAGCCCGCGACGGAACAATGAGCAGTTCTTC. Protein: CASSPRRNNEQFF.

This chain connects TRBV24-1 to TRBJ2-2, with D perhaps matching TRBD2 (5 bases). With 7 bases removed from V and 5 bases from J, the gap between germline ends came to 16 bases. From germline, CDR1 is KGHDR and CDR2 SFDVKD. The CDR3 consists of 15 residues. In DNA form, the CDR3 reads TGTGCCACCAGATTATCGGGGTCTTATACCGGGGAGCTGTTTTTT. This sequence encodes CATRLSGSYTGELFF.

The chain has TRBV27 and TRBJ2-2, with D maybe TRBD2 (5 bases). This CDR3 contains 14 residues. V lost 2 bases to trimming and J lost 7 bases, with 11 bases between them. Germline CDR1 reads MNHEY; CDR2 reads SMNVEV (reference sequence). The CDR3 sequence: CASSLRSGNGELFF. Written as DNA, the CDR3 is TGTGCCAGCAGTTTACGTTCGGGGAACGGGGAGCTGTTTTTT.

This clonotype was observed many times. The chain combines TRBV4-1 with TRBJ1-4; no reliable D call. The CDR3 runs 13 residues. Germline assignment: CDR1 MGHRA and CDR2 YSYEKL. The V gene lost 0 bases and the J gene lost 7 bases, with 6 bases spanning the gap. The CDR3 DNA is TGCGCCAGCAGCCAAGATGGGATTGAAAAACTGTTTTTT. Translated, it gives CASSQDGIEKLFF.

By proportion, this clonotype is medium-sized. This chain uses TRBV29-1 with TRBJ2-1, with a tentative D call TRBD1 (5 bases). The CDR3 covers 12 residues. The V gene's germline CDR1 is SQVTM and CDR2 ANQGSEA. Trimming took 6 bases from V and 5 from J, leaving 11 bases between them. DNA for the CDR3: TGCAGCGTCAGGGCCCACAACAATGAGCAGTTCTTC. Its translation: CSVRAHNNEQFF.

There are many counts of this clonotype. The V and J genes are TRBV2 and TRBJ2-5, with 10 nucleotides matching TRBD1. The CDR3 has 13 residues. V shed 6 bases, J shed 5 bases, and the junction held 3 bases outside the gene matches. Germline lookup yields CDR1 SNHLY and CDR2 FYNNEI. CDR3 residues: CASSRDRGETQYF. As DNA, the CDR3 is TGTGCCAGCAGCCGGGACAGGGGTGAGACCCAGTACTTC.

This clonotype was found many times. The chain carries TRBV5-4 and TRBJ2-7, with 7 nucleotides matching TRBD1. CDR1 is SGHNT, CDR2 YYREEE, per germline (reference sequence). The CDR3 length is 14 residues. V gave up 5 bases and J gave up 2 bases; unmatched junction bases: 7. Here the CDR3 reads CASREGQAPYEQYF. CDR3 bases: TGTGCCAGCAGGGAAGGACAGGCCCCCTACGAGCAGTACTTC.

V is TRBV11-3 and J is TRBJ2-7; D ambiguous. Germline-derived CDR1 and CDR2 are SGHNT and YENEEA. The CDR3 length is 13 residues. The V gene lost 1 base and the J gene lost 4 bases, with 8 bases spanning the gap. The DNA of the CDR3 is TGTGCCAGCAGCTTAGCCGGCAGATACGAGCAGTACTTC. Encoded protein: CASSLAGRYEQYF.

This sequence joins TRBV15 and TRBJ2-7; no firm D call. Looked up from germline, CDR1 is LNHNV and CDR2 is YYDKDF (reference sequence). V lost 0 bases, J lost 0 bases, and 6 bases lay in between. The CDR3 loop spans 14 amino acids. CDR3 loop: CATSRDRSSYEQYF. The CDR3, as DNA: TGTGCCACCAGCAGAGACAGGAGCTCCTACGAGCAGTACTTC.

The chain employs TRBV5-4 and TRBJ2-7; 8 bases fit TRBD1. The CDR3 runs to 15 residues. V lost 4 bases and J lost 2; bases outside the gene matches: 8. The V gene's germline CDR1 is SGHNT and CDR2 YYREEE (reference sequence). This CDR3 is CASSVDLQGAYEQYF. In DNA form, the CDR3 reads TGTGCCAGCAGCGTTGATCTACAGGGGGCCTACGAGCAGTACTTC. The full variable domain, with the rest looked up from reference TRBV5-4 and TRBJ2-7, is ETGVTQSPTHLIKTRGQQVTLRCSSQSGHNTVSWYQQALGQGPQFIFQYYREEENGRGNFPPRFSGLQFPNYSSELNVNALELDDSALYLCASSVDLQGAYEQYFGPGTRLTVT.

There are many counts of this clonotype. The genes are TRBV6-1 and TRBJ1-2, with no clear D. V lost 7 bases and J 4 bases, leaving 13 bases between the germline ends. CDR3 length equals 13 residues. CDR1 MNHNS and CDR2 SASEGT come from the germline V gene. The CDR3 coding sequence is TGTGCCAGCATGGAGAGGGATAGCTATGGCTACACCTTC. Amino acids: CASMERDSYGYTF.

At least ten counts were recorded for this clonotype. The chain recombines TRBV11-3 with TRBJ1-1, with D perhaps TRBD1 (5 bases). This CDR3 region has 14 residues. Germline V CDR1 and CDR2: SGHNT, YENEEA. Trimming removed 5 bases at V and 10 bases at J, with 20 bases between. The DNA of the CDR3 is TGTGCCAGCAGCCCGTACCGGGACGGGCGGGGAGCTTTCTTT. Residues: CASSPYRDGRGAFF. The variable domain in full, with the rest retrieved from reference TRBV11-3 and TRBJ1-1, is EAGVVQSPRYKIIEKKQPVAFWCNPISGHNTLYWYLQNLGQGPELLIRYENEEAVDDSQLPKDRFSAERLKGVDSTLKIQPAELGDSAVYLCASSPYRDGRGAFFGQGTRLTVV.

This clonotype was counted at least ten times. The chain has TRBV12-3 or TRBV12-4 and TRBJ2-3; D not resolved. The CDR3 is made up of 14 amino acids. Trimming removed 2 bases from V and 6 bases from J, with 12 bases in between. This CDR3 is CASSLSPLSDTQYF. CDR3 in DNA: TGTGCCAGCAGTTTAAGTCCACTGTCCGATACGCAGTATTTT.

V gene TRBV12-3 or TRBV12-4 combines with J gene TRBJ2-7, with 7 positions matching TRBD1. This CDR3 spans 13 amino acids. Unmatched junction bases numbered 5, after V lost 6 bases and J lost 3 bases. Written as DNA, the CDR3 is TGTGCCAGCAGCCGGGACAGCTACTACGAGCAGTACTTC. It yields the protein CASSRDSYYEQYF.

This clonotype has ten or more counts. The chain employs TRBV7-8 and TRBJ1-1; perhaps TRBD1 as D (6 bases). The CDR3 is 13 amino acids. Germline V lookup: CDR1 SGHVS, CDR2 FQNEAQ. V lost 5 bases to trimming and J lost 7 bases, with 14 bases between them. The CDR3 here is CASSHRGGGEAFF. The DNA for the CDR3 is TGTGCCAGCAGCCACCGGGGAGGGGGTGAAGCTTTCTTT.

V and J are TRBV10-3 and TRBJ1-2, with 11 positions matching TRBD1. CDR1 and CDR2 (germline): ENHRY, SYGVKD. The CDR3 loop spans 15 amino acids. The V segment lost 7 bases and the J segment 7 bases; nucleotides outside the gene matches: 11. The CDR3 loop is CAIKRTGGAAGGYTF. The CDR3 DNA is TGTGCCATCAAGCGGACAGGGGGCGCGGCGGGTGGCTACACCTTC.

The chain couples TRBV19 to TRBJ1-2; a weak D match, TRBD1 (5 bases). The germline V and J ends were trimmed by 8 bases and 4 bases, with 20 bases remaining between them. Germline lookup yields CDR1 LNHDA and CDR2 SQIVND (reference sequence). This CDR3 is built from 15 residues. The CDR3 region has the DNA TGTGCCAGTGCGACTTCAGCGGGGGGGGGCTATGGCTACACCTTC. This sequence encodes CASATSAGGGYGYTF.

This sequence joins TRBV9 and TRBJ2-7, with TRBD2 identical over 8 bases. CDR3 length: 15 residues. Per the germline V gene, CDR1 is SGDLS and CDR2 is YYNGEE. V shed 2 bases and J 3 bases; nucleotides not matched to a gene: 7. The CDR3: CASSVLSGGGYEQYF. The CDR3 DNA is TGTGCCAGCAGCGTGCTGAGCGGGGGCGGCTACGAGCAGTACTTC.

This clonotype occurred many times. The CDR3 protein is CGQGLVNSPLHF. CDR3 DNA: TGCGGTCAGGGTTTAGTGAATTCACCCCTCCACTTT. The chain combines TRBV20-1 with TRBJ1-6; D is perhaps TRBD1 (5 bases). The germline gives CDR1 DFQATT, CDR2 SNEGSKA (reference sequence). The CDR3 loop spans 12 amino acids.

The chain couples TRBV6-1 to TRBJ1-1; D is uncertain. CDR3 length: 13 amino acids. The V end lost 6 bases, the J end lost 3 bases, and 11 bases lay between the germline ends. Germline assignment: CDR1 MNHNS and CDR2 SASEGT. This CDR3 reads CASRDAFYTEAFF. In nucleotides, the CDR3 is TGTGCCAGCAGGGACGCTTTCTACACTGAAGCTTTCTTT.

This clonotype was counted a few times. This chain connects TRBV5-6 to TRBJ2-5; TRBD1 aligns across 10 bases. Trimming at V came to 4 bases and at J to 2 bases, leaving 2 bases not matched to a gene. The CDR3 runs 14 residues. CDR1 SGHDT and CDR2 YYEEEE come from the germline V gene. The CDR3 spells CASSGTGAQETQYF. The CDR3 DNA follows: TGTGCCAGCAGCGGGACAGGGGCTCAAGAGACCCAGTACTTC.

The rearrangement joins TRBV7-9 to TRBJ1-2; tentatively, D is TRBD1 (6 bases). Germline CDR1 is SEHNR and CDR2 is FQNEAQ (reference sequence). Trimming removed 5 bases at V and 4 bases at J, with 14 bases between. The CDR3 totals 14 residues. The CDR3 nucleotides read TGTGCCAGCAGCCCTATGCTGACAGGCTATGGCTACACCTTC. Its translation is CASSPMLTGYGYTF.

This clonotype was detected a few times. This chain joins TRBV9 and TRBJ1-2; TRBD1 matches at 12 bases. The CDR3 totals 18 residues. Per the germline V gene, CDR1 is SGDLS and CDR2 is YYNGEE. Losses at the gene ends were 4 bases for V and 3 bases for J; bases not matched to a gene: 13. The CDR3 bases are TGTGCCAGCAGCTCCAACCCGGGACAGGGGGCGAAATACTATGGCTACACCTTC. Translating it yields CASSSNPGQGAKYYGYTF.

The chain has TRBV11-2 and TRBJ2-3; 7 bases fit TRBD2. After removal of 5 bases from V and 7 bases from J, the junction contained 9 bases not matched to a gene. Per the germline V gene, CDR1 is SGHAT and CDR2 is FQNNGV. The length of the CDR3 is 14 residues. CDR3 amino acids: CASSPSRELNTQYF. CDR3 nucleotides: TGTGCCAGCAGCCCATCGCGGGAGCTGAATACGCAGTATTTT.

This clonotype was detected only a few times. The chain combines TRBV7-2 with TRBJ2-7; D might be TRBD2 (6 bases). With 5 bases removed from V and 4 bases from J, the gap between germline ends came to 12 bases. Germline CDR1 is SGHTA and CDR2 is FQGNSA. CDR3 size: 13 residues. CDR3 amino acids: CASSPGGLYEQYF. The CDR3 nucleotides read TGTGCCAGCAGCCCCGGAGGGTTGTACGAGCAGTACTTC.

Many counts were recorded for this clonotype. In nucleotides, the CDR3 is TGCGCCAGCAGCTCCGGGACAACAGACCAAGAGACCCAGTACTTC. Translation gives CASSSGTTDQETQYF. The chain joins TRBV5-1 to TRBJ2-5; TRBD1 might be the D (6 bases). CDR3 length: 15 residues. Germline values: CDR1 SGHRS, CDR2 YFSETQ. V shed 3 bases and J shed 0 bases, with 12 bases lying between them.

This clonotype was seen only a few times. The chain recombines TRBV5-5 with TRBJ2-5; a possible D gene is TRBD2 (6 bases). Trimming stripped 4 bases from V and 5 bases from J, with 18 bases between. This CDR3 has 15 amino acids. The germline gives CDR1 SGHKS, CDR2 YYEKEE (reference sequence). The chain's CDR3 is CASSPGRGGWETQYF. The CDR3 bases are TGTGCCAGCAGCCCTGGCCGGGGAGGCTGGGAGACCCAGTACTTC.